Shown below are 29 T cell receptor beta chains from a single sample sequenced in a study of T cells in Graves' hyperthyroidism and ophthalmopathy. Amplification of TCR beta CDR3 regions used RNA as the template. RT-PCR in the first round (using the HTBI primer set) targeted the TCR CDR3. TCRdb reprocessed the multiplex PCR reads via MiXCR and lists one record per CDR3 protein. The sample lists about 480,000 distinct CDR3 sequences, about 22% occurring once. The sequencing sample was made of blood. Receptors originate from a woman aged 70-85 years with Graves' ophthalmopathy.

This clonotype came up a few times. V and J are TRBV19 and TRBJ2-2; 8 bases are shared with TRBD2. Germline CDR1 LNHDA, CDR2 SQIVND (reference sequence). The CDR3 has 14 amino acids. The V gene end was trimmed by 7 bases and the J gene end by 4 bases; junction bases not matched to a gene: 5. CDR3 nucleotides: TGTGCCAGTACTCGACTAGCGATCACCGGGGAGCTGTTTTTT. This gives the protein CASTRLAITGELFF.

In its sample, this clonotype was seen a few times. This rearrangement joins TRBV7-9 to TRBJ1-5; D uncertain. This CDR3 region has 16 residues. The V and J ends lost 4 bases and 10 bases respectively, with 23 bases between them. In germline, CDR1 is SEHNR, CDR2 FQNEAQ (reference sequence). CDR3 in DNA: TGTGCCAGCAGCTCTCGAGCCGGAGAAGGGTCGGGTCCCCAGCATTTT. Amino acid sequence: CASSSRAGEGSGPQHF.

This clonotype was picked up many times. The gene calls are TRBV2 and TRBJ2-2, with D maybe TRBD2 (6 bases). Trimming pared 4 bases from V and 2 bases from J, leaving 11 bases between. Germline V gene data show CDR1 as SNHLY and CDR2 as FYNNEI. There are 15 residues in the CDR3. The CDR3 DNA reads TGTGCCAGCAGTGTGGCTAGCGTTAACACCGGGGAGCTGTTTTTT. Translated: CASSVASVNTGELFF.

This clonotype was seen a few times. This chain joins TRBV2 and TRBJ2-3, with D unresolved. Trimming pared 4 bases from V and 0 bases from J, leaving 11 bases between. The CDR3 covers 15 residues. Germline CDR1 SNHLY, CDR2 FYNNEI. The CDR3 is CASSGLSRSTDTQYF. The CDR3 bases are TGTGCCAGCAGTGGTCTCTCCCGAAGCACAGATACGCAGTATTTT.

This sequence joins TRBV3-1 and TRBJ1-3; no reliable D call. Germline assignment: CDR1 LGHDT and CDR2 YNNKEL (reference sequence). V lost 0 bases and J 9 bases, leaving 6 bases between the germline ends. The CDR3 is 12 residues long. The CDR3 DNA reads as TGTGCCAGCAGCCAAGAATCTGGCACCATATATTTT. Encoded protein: CASSQESGTIYF.

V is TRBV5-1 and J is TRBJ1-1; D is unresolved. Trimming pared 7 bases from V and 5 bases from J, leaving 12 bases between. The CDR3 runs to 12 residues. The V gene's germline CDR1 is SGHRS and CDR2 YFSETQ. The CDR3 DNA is TGCGCCAGCGGAAGGGAAGGGACTGAAGCTTTCTTT. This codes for CASGREGTEAFF.

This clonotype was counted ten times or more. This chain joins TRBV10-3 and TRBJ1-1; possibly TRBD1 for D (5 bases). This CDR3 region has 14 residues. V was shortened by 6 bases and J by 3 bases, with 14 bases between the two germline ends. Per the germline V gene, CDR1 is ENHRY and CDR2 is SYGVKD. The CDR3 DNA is TGTGCCATCAGCCTAGCCACAGGAGACACTGAAGCTTTCTTT. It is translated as CAISLATGDTEAFF.

The CDR3 reads CASSPPGQSISPLHF. The CDR3 DNA is TGTGCCAGTAGTCCGCCGGGACAGTCAATCTCGCCCCTCCACTTT. The V call is TRBV19, the J call TRBJ1-6, with 7 bases that match TRBD1. The CDR3 loop spans 15 amino acids. Germline lookup yields CDR1 LNHDA and CDR2 SQIVND (reference sequence). V dropped 5 bases and J dropped 13; count of bases not matched to a gene: 14.

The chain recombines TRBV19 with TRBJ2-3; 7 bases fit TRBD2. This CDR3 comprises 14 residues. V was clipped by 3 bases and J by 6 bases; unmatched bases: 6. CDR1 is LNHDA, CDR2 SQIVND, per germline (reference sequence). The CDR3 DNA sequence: TGTGCCAGTAGTATGGGGGGGGAGTGGGATACGCAGTATTTT. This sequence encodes CASSMGGEWDTQYF.

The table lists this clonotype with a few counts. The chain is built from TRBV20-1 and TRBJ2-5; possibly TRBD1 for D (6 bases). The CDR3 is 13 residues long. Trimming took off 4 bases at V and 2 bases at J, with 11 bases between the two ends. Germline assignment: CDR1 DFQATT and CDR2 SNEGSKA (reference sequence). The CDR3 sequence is CSANDRIQETQYF. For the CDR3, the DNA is TGCAGTGCTAATGACAGGATTCAAGAGACCCAGTACTTC.

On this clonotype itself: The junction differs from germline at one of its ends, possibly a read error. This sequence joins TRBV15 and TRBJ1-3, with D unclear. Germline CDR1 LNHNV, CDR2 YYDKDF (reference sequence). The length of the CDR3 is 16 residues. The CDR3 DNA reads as TGTGCCACCAGCAGAAGTGGACCGATCTCTGGAAACGCCATATATTTT. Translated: CATSRSGPISGNAIYF.

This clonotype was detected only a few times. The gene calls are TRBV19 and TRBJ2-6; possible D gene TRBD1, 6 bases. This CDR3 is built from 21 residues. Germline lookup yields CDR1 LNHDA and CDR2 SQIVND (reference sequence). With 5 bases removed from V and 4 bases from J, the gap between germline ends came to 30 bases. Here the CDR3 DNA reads TGTGCCAGTAGTTCCTCATATAGACAGGTTACCTCTCTCTTAGGGGCCAACGTCCTGACTTTC. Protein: CASSSSYRQVTSLLGANVLTF. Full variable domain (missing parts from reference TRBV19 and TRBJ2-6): DGGITQSPKYLFRKEGQNVTLSCEQNLNHDAMYWYRQDPGQGLRLIYYSQIVNDFQKGDIAEGYSVSREKKESFPLTVTSAQKNPTAFYLCASSSSYRQVTSLLGANVLTFGAGSRLTVL.

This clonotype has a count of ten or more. The CDR3 protein is CASSRGTGGGYTF. The CDR3 DNA reads TGTGCCAGCAGCAGAGGGACAGGGGGCGGCTACACCTTC. The J gene is TRBJ1-2, the V gene TRBV12-3 or TRBV12-4; TRBD1 aligns across 12 bases. Trimming cost V 6 bases and J 8 bases; bases outside gene matches: 4. CDR3 length equals 13 residues.

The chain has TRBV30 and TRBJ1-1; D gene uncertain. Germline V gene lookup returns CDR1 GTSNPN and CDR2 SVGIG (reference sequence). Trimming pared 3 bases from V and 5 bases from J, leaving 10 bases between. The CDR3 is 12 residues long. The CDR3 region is CAWRGSGTEAFF. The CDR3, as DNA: TGTGCCTGGAGGGGAAGCGGGACTGAAGCTTTCTTT.

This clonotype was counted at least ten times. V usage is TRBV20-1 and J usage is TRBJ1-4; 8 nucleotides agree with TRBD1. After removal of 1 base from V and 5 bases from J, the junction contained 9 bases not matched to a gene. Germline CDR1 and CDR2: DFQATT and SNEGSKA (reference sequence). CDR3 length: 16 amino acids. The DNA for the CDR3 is TGCAGTGCTAGAGCTAAATGGGACAGGCTGAATGAAAAACTGTTTTTT. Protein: CSARAKWDRLNEKLFF.

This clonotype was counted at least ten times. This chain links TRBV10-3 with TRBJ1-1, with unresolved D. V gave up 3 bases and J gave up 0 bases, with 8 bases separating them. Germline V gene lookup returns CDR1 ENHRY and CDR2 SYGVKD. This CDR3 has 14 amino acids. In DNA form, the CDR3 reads TGTGCCATCAGTGAATTACAGATGAACACTGAAGCTTTCTTT. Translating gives CAISELQMNTEAFF.

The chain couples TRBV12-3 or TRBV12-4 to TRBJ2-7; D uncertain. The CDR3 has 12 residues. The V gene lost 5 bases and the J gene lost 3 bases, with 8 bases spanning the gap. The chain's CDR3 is CASSHGLYEQYF. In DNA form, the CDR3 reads TGTGCCAGCAGTCACGGGCTCTACGAGCAGTACTTC.

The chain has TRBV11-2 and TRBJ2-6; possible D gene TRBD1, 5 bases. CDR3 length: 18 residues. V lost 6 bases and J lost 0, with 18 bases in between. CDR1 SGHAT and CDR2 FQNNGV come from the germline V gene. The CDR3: CASRGLGRAASGANVLTF. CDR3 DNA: TGTGCCAGCAGGGGGCTCGGACGGGCGGCCTCTGGGGCCAACGTCCTGACTTTC.

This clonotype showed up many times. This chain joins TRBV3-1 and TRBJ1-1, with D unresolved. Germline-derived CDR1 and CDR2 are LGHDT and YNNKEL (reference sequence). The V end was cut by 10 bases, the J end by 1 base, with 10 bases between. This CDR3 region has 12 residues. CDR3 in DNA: TGTGCCACACGGGAGTCGAACACTGAAGCTTTCTTT. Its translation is CATRESNTEAFF.

CDR3 region: CSALRGTSGEQFF. As DNA, the CDR3 is TGCAGTGCCCTTAGAGGGACTAGCGGTGAGCAGTTCTTC. This rearrangement joins TRBV20-1 to TRBJ2-1; TRBD2 aligns across 11 bases. From germline, CDR1 is DFQATT and CDR2 SNEGSKA (reference sequence). V dropped 6 bases and J dropped 9; count of bases not matched to a gene: 7. The CDR3 consists of 13 residues.

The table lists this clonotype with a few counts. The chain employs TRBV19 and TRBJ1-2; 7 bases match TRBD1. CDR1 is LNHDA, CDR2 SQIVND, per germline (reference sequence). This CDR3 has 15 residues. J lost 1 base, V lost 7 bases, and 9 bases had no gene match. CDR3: CASIGGRDSNYGYTF. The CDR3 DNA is TGTGCCAGTATAGGTGGACGGGACAGTAACTATGGCTACACCTTC. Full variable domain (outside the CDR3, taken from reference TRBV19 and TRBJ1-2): DGGITQSPKYLFRKEGQNVTLSCEQNLNHDAMYWYRQDPGQGLRLIYYSQIVNDFQKGDIAEGYSVSREKKESFPLTVTSAQKNPTAFYLCASIGGRDSNYGYTFGSGTRLTVV.

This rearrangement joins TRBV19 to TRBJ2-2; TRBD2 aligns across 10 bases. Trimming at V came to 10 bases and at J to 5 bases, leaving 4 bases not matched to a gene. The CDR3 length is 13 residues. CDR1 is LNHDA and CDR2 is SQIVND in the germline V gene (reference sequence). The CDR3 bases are TGTGCCACTCTGGGACTAGCGACCGGGGAGCTGTTTTTT. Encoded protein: CATLGLATGELFF.

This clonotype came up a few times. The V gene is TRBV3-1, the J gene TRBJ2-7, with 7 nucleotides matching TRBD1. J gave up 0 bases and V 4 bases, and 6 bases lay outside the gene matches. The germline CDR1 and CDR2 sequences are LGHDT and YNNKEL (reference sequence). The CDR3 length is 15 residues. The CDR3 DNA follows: TGTGCCAGCAGCCTGGGGACAGTGAGCTCCTACGAGCAGTACTTC. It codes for CASSLGTVSSYEQYF.

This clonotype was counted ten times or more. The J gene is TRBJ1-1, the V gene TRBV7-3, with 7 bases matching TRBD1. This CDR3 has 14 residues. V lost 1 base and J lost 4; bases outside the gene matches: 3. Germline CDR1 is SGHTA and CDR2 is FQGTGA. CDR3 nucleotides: TGTGCCAGCAGCTTAAGAGGGGGCGGCACTGAAGCTTTCTTT. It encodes CASSLRGGGTEAFF.

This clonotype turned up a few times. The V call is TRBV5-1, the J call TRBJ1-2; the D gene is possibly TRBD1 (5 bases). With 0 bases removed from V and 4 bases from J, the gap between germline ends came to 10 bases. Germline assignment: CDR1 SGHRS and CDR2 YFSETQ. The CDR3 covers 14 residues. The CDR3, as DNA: TGCGCCAGCAGCTTGGTACAGGTTGGCTATGGCTACACCTTC. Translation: CASSLVQVGYGYTF. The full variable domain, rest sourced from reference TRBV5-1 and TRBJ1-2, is KAGVTQTPRYLIKTRGQQVTLSCSPISGHRSVSWYQQTPGQGLQFLFEYFSETQRNKGNFPGRFSGRQFSNSRSEMNVSTLELGDSALYLCASSLVQVGYGYTFGSGTRLTVV.

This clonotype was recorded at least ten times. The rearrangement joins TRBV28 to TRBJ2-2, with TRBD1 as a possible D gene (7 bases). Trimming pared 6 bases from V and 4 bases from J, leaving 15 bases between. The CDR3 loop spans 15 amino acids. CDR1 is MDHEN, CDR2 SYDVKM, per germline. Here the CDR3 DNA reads TGTGCCAGCAGGCAGGGGGGAACGATCACCGGGGAGCTGTTTTTT. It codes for CASRQGGTITGELFF.

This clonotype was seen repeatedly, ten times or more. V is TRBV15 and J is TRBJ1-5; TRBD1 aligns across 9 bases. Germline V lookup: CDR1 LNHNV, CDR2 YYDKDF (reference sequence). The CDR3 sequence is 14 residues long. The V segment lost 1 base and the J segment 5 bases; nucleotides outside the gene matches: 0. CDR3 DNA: TGTGCCACCAGCAGAGGGGACAGGGATCAGCCCCAGCATTTT. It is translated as CATSRGDRDQPQHF.

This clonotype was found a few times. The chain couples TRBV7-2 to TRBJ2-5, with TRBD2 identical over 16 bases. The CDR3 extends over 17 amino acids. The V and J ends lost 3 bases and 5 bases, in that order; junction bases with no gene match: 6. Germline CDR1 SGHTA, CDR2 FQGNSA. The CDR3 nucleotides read TGTGCCAGCAGCTTTGCGGGACTAGCGGGAGGGCGGGAGACCCAGTACTTC. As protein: CASSFAGLAGGRETQYF. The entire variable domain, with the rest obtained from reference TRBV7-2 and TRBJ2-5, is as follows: GAGVSQSPSNKVTEKGKDVELRCDPISGHTALYWYRQSLGQGLEFLIYFQGNSAPDKSGLPSDRFSAERTGGSVSTLTIQRTQQEDSAVYLCASSFAGLAGGRETQYFGPGTRLLVL.

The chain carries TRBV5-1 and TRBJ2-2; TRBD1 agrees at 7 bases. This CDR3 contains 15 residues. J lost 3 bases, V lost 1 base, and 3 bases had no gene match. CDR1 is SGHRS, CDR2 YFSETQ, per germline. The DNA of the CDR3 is TGCGCCAGCAGCTTGACAGGGGAAGACACCGGGGAGCTGTTTTTT. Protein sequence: CASSLTGEDTGELFF.